This T cell receptor (beta chain) was profiled in a study of blood T cell repertoires in COVID-19. Germline V gene lookup returns CDR1 LGHDT and CDR2 YNNKEL (reference sequence). Trimming cost V 3 bases and J 5 bases; bases outside gene matches: 8. This CDR3 has 15 residues. Per the original data handling: Cell counts per sample came from amplifying reference gene primers. TCRdb keeps only in-frame clones here, not all; method: immunoSEQ multiplex PCR. The DNA was the basis for D and trimming; V, J and clone size are from that table. The table records about 120,000 clones, 60% to 85% of them present only once.

The clonotype originates from a man aged 65 to 79 with acute or convalescent COVID-19. The rearrangement links TRBV3-1 (or the pseudogene TRBV3-2) to TRBJ2-7, with 9 positions matching TRBD1. The sample was peripheral blood. The CDR3 region has the DNA TGTGCCAGCAGCCACTCCGGGACAGGGATAGACGAGCAGTACTTC. Protein sequence: CASSHSGTGIDEQYF.